This T cell receptor beta chain was documented in a study of T cell repertoires in cytomegalovirus infection. On the study more broadly: Recently identified HLA-C-restricted CMV epitopes were used, and well-studied HLA-B-restricted CMV epitopes were used as well. From public TCR beta signatures came an indication of both CMV infection and matching HLA type. Points from the study as a whole: Cumulative frequency (of public TCR beta family members) identified carriers of CMV plus the relevant HLA. In two of eight donors, the top clonotype was HLA-C-restricted CMV-specific.

This clonotype was seen a handful of times. Its cognate antigen is unknown. This CDR3 has 15 amino acids. The germline V gene has CDR1 SNHLY and CDR2 FYNNEI. V dropped 7 bases and J dropped 2 bases, with 16 bases sitting between them. TCRdb independently ran MiXCR on the reads; one entry per CDR3 protein. The sample has some 800,000 distinct CDR3 sequences; approximately 32% are singletons. This TCR came from a human donor in good health (CMV status not recorded). Some clones in this sample may be carry-over from other donors' samples. The chain links TRBV2 to TRBJ2-3, with a tentative D call TRBD2 (5 bases). This specimen was cultured CD8+ T cells from PBMCs, taken from culture after CMV antigen stimulation. The CDR3 nucleotides are TGTGCCAGCATGAGGGAGATCTCATACACAGATACGCAGTATTTT. It is translated as CASMREISYTDTQYF. Full variable domain (remainder filled in from reference TRBV2 and TRBJ2-3): EPEVTQTPSHQVTQMGQEVILRCVPISNHLYFYWYRQILGQKVEFLVSFYNNEISEKSEIFDDQFSVERPDGSNFTLKIRSTKLEDSAMYFCASMREISYTDTQYFGPGTRLTVL.